This TCR beta chain was found in a study of cytomegalovirus exposure and HLA in healthy donors. The PCR used 60 Vbeta and 13 Jbeta primers. Only in-frame clones appear in the TCRdb table, and some are missing; sequencing was by immunoSEQ multiplex PCR. The data contain about 88,000 clones, approximately 90% of them singletons. Whole-study findings and limits: What a later analysis showed was that several of the most significant clusters appeared linked to common viral pathogens. TRBV6-2, TRBV6-3 and other indistinguishable V segments were excluded. V- and J-gene trimming in TCR beta was tied to a missense DCLRE1C variant by an analysis performed later.

Germline CDR1 MDHEN, CDR2 SYDVKM. The V gene lost 1 base and the J gene lost 7 bases, with 19 bases spanning the gap. The length of the CDR3 is 16 residues. About this clone: Its antigen is unidentified.

This sequence joins TRBV28 and TRBJ1-2; D perhaps matches TRBD1 (6 bases). The receptor comes from a man between 18 and 29 years old in good health and CMV-seronegative. What was sequenced was PBMCs. CDR3 DNA sequence: TGTGCCAGCAGTTTATTACCCACAGGGCTCGGTAGTGGCTACACCTTC. This sequence encodes CASSLLPTGLGSGYTF.